Reported below is one T cell receptor beta chain. What it binds is not known. The V gene lost 3 bases and the J gene lost 2 bases, with 12 bases spanning the gap. Per germline, CDR1 LGHDT and CDR2 YNNKEL (reference sequence). This CDR3 is built from 15 residues. These data are taken from a study of T cell responses to AZD1222 COVID-19 vaccine. Across the whole study: Second-dose timings of about 4 or about 12 weeks were pooled.

Study results and limitations: Seropositive at baseline were only a handful of AZD1222 recipients. Possibly, clonal diversity was underestimated; donors were largely white British and included more females. Unmutated regions of variants are reportedly targeted by nearly half of spike-specific TCRs.

The assay was immunoSEQ multiplex PCR, and TCRdb's table has in-frame clones only and misses some. Of 75,000 to 100,000 clones listed, roughly 89% are singletons. V usage is TRBV3-1 (or the pseudogene TRBV3-2) and J usage is TRBJ2-3, with TRBD1 as a possible D gene (5 bases). The sequences come from peripheral blood, collected on day 0 of AZD1222 vaccination. The receptor was derived from an adult in good health. For the CDR3, the DNA is TGTGCCAGCAGCCATGCAGGGCCCTCCACAGATACGCAGTATTTT. As protein: CASSHAGPSTDTQYF.